The clone carrying this TCR beta chain was found a few times. The antigen is undetermined. The data originate from a study of T cell responses to AZD1222 COVID-19 vaccine. Second-dose groups at about 4 or about 12 weeks were pooled. Whole-study results and caveats: With two AZD1222 doses given, Spike-specific TCR breadth and depth both rose. Clonal diversity was possibly underestimated; the donors were predominantly white British and more often female. Per reports, nearly half of all spike-specific TCRs target regions that are unmutated in variants.

Some clones are missing from TCRdb's copy, which holds only in-frame ones; the method was immunoSEQ multiplex PCR. Of approximately 170,000 clones listed, approximately 90% were seen once; the top ten hold approximately 1%. The receptor was derived from an adult who received the AZD1222 COVID-19 vaccine. The material sequenced was peripheral blood, taken 28 days after the second AZD1222 dose.

The CDR3: CASSVQTGAGNTIYF. DNA of the CDR3: TGTGCCAGCAGCGTACAGACAGGGGCGGGAAACACCATATATTTT. The rearrangement uses TRBV9 and TRBJ1-3, with 8 bases that match TRBD1. This CDR3 spans 15 amino acids. With 1 base clipped from V and 4 bases from J, the junction kept 4 bases outside the gene matches. The germline V gene encodes CDR1 SGDLS and CDR2 YYNGEE. Full variable domain (missing parts from reference TRBV9 and TRBJ1-3): DSGVTQTPKHLITATGQRVTLRCSPRSGDLSVYWYQQSLDQGLQFLIQYYNGEERAKGNILERFSAQQFPDLHSELNLSSLELGDSALYFCASSVQTGAGNTIYFGEGSWLTVV.